This TCR beta chain was recorded in a study of T cells in Graves' hyperthyroidism and ophthalmopathy. The CDR3 is made up of 13 amino acids. V was shortened by 2 bases and J by 4 bases, with 6 bases between the two germline ends. Germline V lookup: CDR1 LGHNT, CDR2 FRNRAP. Regions amplified from RNA transcripts were the TCR beta CDR3 regions. Using the HTBI primer set, a first-round RT-PCR was run on the TCR CDR3. TCRdb re-derived calls from the multiplex PCR reads in MiXCR, one entry per CDR3 protein. The sample contains 600,000 to 700,000 distinct CDR3 sequences, just under 45% of which appear only once. The diagnostic basis comprised clinical symptoms, serum thyroxine and TRAb, thyroid ultrasound and orbital computed tomography.

Source material: peripheral blood or thyroid tissue (not recorded which). The V call is TRBV12-5, the J call TRBJ1-5; D uncertain. The sequence came from an adult man with Graves' disease, either hyperthyroidism or ophthalmopathy (not recorded which). The CDR3 region has the DNA TGTGCTAGTGGTTTGTTGCCGAATCAGCCCCAGCATTTT. Its translation: CASGLLPNQPQHF.